Following are 19 T cell receptor beta chains from one sample sequenced in a study of CD8 T cells in ankylosing spondylitis. One entry per CDR3 protein, called by TCRdb with MiXCR from the 5' RACE reads. The table lists 150,000 to 200,000 distinct CDR3 sequences, approximately 12% of them singletons. Sequencing used blood, either unsorted or a sorted T cell fraction (not recorded which). The receptors were gathered from a female donor with ankylosing spondylitis or in good health (not recorded which).

This clonotype showed up many times. The rearrangement joins TRBV15 to TRBJ1-1; TRBD1 might be the D (6 bases). This CDR3 spans 17 amino acids. Trimming left V 0 bases short and J 6 bases short, with 20 bases between. Germline V lookup: CDR1 LNHNV, CDR2 YYDKDF (reference sequence). CDR3 protein: CATSRDGGARSSAEAFF. CDR3 coding DNA: TGTGCCACCAGCAGAGATGGGGGGGCGCGGTCGTCTGCTGAAGCTTTCTTT.

This clonotype was counted many times. CDR3 DNA sequence: TGTGCCAGCAGTTACTCTAGACAGGGGGCCTCTGGGGCCAACGTCCTGACTTTC. Translated: CASSYSRQGASGANVLTF. The chain joins TRBV6-5 to TRBJ2-6, with 10 bases that match TRBD1. Trimming at V came to 0 bases and at J to 0 bases, leaving 2 bases not matched to a gene. In germline, CDR1 is MNHEY, CDR2 SVGAGI. The CDR3 covers 18 residues.

In this sample, this clonotype turned up many times. This chain joins TRBV5-6 and TRBJ2-3; 9 bases are shared with TRBD2. CDR1 is SGHDT and CDR2 is YYEEEE in the germline V gene. V gave up 1 base and J gave up 0 bases; unmatched junction bases: 3. The length of the CDR3 is 16 residues. The CDR3 sequence: CASSLKGLASTDTQYF. The CDR3 bases are TGTGCCAGCAGCTTGAAAGGACTAGCGAGCACAGATACGCAGTATTTT.

This clonotype has a count of ten or more. The chain links TRBV12-3 or TRBV12-4 to TRBJ2-7, with D perhaps TRBD1 (6 bases). This CDR3 contains 12 residues. V lost 4 bases and J 7 bases, leaving 11 bases between the germline ends. CDR3 nucleotide sequence: TGTGCCAGCAGTTCCGCAGACAGGGAGCAGTACTTC. Its translation is CASSSADREQYF.

This clonotype occurred many times. This chain uses TRBV28 with TRBJ2-1; no firm D call. Looked up from germline, CDR1 is MDHEN and CDR2 is SYDVKM. CDR3 length: 11 amino acids. The V end was cut by 6 bases, the J end by 12 bases, with 12 bases between. CDR3 region: CASSEQLGQFF. The CDR3 DNA reads as TGTGCCAGCAGCGAACAGTTGGGGCAGTTCTTC.

This clonotype was recorded many times. The chain has TRBV6-2 or TRBV6-3 and TRBJ1-1; possibly TRBD1 for D (5 bases). The CDR3 is 17 residues long. V lost 6 bases to trimming and J lost 0 bases, with 20 bases between them. From germline, CDR1 is MNHEY and CDR2 SVGEGT. CDR3 sequence (DNA): TGTGCCAGCAGCCCTTATCTTGCAGGGCAGATGAACACTGAAGCTTTCTTT. Its protein is CASSPYLAGQMNTEAFF.

In its sample, this clonotype was seen many times. CDR3 in amino acids: CASRPTLIGGGSPLHF. The CDR3 DNA is TGTGCCAGCAGACCCACGCTAATTGGGGGCGGCTCACCCCTCCACTTT. J is TRBJ1-6 and V is TRBV28; TRBD1 might be the D (6 bases). The length of the CDR3 is 16 residues. The V and J ends lost 6 bases and 10 bases respectively, with 22 bases between them. The germline gives CDR1 MDHEN, CDR2 SYDVKM.

This clonotype was seen at least ten times. The chain recombines TRBV20-1 with TRBJ1-6, with D possibly being TRBD1 (5 bases). V lost 0 bases and J lost 7, with 10 bases in between. The CDR3 runs 14 residues. Germline V lookup: CDR1 DFQATT, CDR2 SNEGSKA (reference sequence). DNA of the CDR3: TGCAGTGCTAGAGATGGGGGGACCAATTCACCCCTCCACTTT. Translation gives CSARDGGTNSPLHF.

The gene calls are TRBV5-1 and TRBJ2-1; weak D call: TRBD2 (6 bases). This CDR3 is 14 amino acids long. The V end lost 5 bases, the J end lost 5 bases, and 14 bases lay between the germline ends. CDR1 is SGHRS, CDR2 YFSETQ, per germline. CDR3 sequence: CASRVMGGNNEQFF. Here the CDR3 DNA reads TGCGCCAGCAGGGTGATGGGGGGAAACAATGAGCAGTTCTTC.

This clonotype was picked up a small number of times. The chain joins TRBV6-1 to TRBJ1-3, with 7 bases matching TRBD1. This CDR3 region has 18 residues. Unmatched junction bases numbered 17, after V lost 2 bases and J lost 7 bases. Germline V lookup: CDR1 MNHNS, CDR2 SASEGT. The CDR3 DNA reads TGTGCCAGCAGTGAACACGTTACCCGACAGGGACGTCGGAACACCATATATTTT. Its protein product is CASSEHVTRQGRRNTIYF.

This clonotype has a count of ten or more. CDR3 nucleotides: TGTGCCAGCCAGTGGGGAATCGGGGAGCTGTTTTTT. Translating it yields CASQWGIGELFF. The rearrangement joins TRBV10-3 to TRBJ2-2; D remains ambiguous. The CDR3 runs 12 residues. V was shortened by 10 bases and J by 7 bases, with 13 bases between the two germline ends. Germline CDR1 and CDR2: ENHRY and SYGVKD.

The chain is built from TRBV5-1 and TRBJ1-1, with D perhaps matching TRBD1 (6 bases). Germline V gene data show CDR1 as SGHRS and CDR2 as YFSETQ. CDR3 length: 15 amino acids. Trimming took 4 bases from V and 9 from J, leaving 22 bases between them. CDR3 sequence: CASSDSGARLSKAFF. CDR3 DNA: TGCGCCAGCAGCGACTCAGGGGCCCGTCTCAGTAAAGCTTTCTTT.

This clonotype was picked up many times. The chain links TRBV5-8 to TRBJ1-5, with TRBD1 as a possible D gene (6 bases). The CDR3 runs 15 residues. V was trimmed by 5 bases and J by 6 bases, leaving 18 bases between them. Germline-derived CDR1 and CDR2 are SGHTS and YDEGEE. CDR3 nucleotides: TGTGCCAGCAGTACTGGACAGACTAGCGGTCAGCCCCAGCATTTT. Amino acid sequence: CASSTGQTSGQPQHF.

This clonotype has a count of ten or more. The rearrangement uses TRBV20-1 and TRBJ2-3, with 10 bases lining up with TRBD2. Germline V gene lookup returns CDR1 DFQATT and CDR2 SNEGSKA (reference sequence). CDR3 length equals 15 residues. J lost 3 bases, V lost 3 bases, and 6 bases had no gene match. In DNA, the CDR3 is TGCAGTGCTAGCCCCCTAGCGGGAGTGACAGATACGCAGTATTTT. This sequence encodes CSASPLAGVTDTQYF.

In this sample, this clonotype turned up many times. The chain employs TRBV7-2 and TRBJ2-7; D ambiguous. This CDR3 comprises 16 residues. CDR1 is SGHTA and CDR2 is FQGNSA in the germline V gene. Trimming removed 0 bases from V and 9 bases from J, with 21 bases in between. The CDR3 spells CASSLAWSVSTEGQYF. The CDR3 nucleotides read TGTGCCAGCAGCTTAGCCTGGAGCGTCTCCACGGAAGGGCAGTACTTC.

The V gene is TRBV24-1, the J gene TRBJ2-2; 11 bases are a match to TRBD1. Germline CDR1 reads KGHDR; CDR2 reads SFDVKD. The junction had 3 bases not matched to a gene; V was cut back by 3 bases and J by 4 bases. The CDR3 has 16 amino acids. Here the CDR3 DNA reads TGTGCCACCAGTGATATCGGACAGGGGGCCACCGGGGAGCTGTTTTTT. Protein sequence: CATSDIGQGATGELFF.

This clonotype was detected many times. The rearrangement joins TRBV3-1 to TRBJ2-3; 9 bases match TRBD1. This CDR3 is 17 amino acids long. V lost 5 bases, J lost 2 bases, and 11 bases stayed unmatched. Germline assignment: CDR1 LGHDT and CDR2 YNNKEL (reference sequence). CDR3 amino acids: CASSFHRGLRDTDTQYF. CDR3 coding DNA: TGTGCCAGCAGCTTTCACAGGGGGCTGCGGGACACAGATACGCAGTATTTT.

The chain joins TRBV20-1 to TRBJ2-5; D gene unclear. The CDR3 extends over 13 amino acids. Germline V gives CDR1 DFQATT, CDR2 SNEGSKA (reference sequence). Trimming pared 6 bases from V and 0 bases from J, leaving 11 bases between. The CDR3 nucleotides read TGCAGTGCCACCCACTACTACCAAGAGACCCAGTACTTC. This encodes CSATHYYQETQYF.

There are a few counts of this clonotype. V and J are TRBV7-3 and TRBJ2-7, with D perhaps matching TRBD1 or TRBD2 (6 bases each). In germline, CDR1 is SGHTA, CDR2 FQGTGA. This CDR3 has 17 residues. The ends were cut back, 1 base at V and 3 bases at J, with 19 bases in the middle. The CDR3 bases are TGTGCCAGCAGCTTAAAGGGGGGCGGGACCGGGAACTACGAGCAGTACTTC. This encodes CASSLKGGGTGNYEQYF.